The clone carrying this TCR beta chain came up once. J was trimmed by 7 bases and V by 0 bases; bases with no gene match: 9. Looked up from germline, CDR1 is MGHDK and CDR2 is SYGVNS. The length of the CDR3 is 17 residues. This sample is part of a study of cytotoxic CD8 clonotypes in ibrutinib-treated CLL. Clones were sequenced by immunoSEQ multiplex PCR, and TCRdb holds only the in-frame ones, with some missing. The sample contains some 150,000 clones, 75% to 85% of which appear only once. The chain couples TRBV25-1 to TRBJ2-7, with TRBD2 matching over 13 bases. The sample consisted of PBMCs, taken after 12 months of ibrutinib treatment. This sequence was found in a human donor with chronic lymphocytic leukemia. The CDR3 region has the DNA TGTGCCAGCAGTGAATATGGGGGACTAGCGGGGTTTAGAGAGCAGTACTTC. It specifies CASSEYGGLAGFREQYF.